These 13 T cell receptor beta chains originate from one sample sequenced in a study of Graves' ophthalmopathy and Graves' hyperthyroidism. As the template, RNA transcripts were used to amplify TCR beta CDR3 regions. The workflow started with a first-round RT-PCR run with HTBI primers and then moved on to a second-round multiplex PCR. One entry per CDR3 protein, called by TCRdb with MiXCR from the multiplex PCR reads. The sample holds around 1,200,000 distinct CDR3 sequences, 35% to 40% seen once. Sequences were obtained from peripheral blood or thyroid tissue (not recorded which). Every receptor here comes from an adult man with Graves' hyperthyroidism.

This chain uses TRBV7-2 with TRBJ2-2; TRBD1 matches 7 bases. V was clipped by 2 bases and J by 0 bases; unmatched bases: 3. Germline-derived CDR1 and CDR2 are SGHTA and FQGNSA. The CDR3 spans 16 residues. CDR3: CASSLTTGTNTGELFF. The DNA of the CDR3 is TGTGCCAGCAGCTTAACGACAGGGACGAACACCGGGGAGCTGTTTTTT. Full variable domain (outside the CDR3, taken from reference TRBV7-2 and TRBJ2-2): GAGVSQSPSNKVTEKGKDVELRCDPISGHTALYWYRQSLGQGLEFLIYFQGNSAPDKSGLPSDRFSAERTGGSVSTLTIQRTQQEDSAVYLCASSLTTGTNTGELFFGEGSRLTVL.

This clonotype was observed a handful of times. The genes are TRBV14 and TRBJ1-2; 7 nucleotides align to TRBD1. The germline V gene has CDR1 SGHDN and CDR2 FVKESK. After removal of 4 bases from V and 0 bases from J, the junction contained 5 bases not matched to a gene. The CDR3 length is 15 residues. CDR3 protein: CASSPHRGANYGYTF. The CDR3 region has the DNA TGTGCCAGCAGCCCCCACAGGGGAGCTAACTATGGCTACACCTTC.

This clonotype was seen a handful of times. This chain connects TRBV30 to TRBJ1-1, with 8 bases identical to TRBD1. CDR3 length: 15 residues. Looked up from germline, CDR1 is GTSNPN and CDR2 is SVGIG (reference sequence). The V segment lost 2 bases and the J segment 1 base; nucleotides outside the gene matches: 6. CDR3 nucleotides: TGTGCCTGGAGTAACGACGGGACAGGGAACACTGAAGCTTTCTTT. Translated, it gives CAWSNDGTGNTEAFF.

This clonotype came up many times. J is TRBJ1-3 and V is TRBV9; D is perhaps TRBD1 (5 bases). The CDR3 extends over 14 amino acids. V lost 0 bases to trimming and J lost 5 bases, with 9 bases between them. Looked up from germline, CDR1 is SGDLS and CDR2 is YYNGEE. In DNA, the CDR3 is TGTGCCAGCAGCGTAGCGACAGAGAGAAACACCATATATTTT. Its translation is CASSVATERNTIYF.

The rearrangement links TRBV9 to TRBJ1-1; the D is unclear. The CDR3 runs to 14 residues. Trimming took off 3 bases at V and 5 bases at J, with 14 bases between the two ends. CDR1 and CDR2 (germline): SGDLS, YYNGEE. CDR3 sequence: CASSEIQRVTEAFF. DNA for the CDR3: TGTGCCAGCAGCGAGATACAGCGGGTGACTGAAGCTTTCTTT.

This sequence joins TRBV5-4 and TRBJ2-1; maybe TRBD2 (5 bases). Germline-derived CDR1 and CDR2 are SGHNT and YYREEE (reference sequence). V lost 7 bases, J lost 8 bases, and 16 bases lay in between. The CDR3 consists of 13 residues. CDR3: CASVARGSDEQFF. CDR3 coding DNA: TGTGCCAGCGTGGCCCGGGGTAGCGATGAGCAGTTCTTC. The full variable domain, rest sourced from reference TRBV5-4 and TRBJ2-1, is ETGVTQSPTHLIKTRGQQVTLRCSSQSGHNTVSWYQQALGQGPQFIFQYYREEENGRGNFPPRFSGLQFPNYSSELNVNALELDDSALYLCASVARGSDEQFFGPGTRLTVL.

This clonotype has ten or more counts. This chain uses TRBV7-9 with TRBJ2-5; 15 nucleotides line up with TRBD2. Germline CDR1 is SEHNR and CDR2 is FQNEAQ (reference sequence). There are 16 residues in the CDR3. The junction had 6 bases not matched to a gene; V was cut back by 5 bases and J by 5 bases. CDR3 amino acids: CASSKGLAGGLETQYF. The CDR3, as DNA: TGTGCCAGCAGCAAAGGACTAGCGGGGGGGCTGGAGACCCAGTACTTC.

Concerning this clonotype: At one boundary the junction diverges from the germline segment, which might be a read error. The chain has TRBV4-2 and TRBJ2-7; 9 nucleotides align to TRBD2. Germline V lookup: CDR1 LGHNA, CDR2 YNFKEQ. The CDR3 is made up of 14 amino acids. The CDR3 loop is CAGSQSGLAHEQYF. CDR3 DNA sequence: TGTGCCGGCAGCCAGTCGGGACTAGCTCACGAGCAGTACTTC.

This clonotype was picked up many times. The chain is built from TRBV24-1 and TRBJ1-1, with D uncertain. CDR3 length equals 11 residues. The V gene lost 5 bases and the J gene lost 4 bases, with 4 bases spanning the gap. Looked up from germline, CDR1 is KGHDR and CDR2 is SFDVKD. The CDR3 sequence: CATSAGTEAFF. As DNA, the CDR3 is TGTGCCACCAGTGCTGGCACTGAAGCTTTCTTT.

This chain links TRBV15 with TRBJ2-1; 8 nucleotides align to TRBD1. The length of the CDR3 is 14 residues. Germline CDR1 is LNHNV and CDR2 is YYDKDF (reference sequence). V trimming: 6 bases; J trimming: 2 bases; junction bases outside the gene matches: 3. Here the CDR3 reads CATRIQGAYNEQFF. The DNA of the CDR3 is TGTGCCACCAGGATACAGGGGGCCTACAATGAGCAGTTCTTC.

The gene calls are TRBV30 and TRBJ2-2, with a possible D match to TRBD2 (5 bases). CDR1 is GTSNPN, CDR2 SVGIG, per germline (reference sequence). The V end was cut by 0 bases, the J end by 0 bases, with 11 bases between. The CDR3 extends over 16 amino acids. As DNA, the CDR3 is TGTGCCTGGAGTGTAGGTGACTACCCGAACACCGGGGAGCTGTTTTTT. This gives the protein CAWSVGDYPNTGELFF.

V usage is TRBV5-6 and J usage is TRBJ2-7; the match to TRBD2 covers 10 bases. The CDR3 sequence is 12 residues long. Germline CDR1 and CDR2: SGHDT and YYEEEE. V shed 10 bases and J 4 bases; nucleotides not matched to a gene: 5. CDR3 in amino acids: CASGTSAYEQYF. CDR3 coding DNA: TGTGCCTCCGGGACTAGCGCTTACGAGCAGTACTTC.

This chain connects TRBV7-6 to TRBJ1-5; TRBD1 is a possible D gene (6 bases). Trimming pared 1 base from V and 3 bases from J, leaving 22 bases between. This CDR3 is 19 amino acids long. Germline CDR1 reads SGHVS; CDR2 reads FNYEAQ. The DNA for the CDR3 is TGTGCCAGCAGCTTAGAACCTGGCGGCCCAGGGGACGTCAATCAGCCCCAGCATTTT. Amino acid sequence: CASSLEPGGPGDVNQPQHF.